This T cell receptor beta chain was sequenced for a study of technical replicates of blood from several donors. Profiling relied on immunoSEQ multiplex PCR, and the TCRdb table lists in-frame clones only, not all of them. The sample yields approximately 93,000 clones, roughly 94% seen once. CDR1 is SGHKS and CDR2 is YYEKEE in the germline V gene (reference sequence). V was clipped by 3 bases and J by 0 bases, with 9 bases between them. The CDR3 is 15 residues long. The chain recombines TRBV5-5 with TRBJ1-4; D is uncertain. The sample taken for sequencing was T cells isolated from PBMCs. The receptor was isolated from a human donor in good health. CDR3 region: CASSYLVTTNEKLFF. CDR3 nucleotide sequence: TGTGCCAGCAGCTATCTAGTTACAACTAATGAAAAACTGTTTTTT.